The present T cell receptor beta chain was sequenced within a study of T-cell memory formation after mild COVID-19. Using its own MiXCR run on the 5' RACE reads, TCRdb lists one record per CDR3 protein. The sample has 450,000 to 650,000 distinct CDR3 sequences; 20% to 25% are singletons. V shed 5 bases and J shed 4 bases, with 17 bases lying between them. The CDR3 runs 16 residues. Looked up from germline, CDR1 is SGHTA and CDR2 is FQGNSA. The material sequenced was PBMCs or a T cell subset sorted from them (not recorded which). The chain combines TRBV7-2 with TRBJ2-2; D assignment may be TRBD1 or TRBD2 (5 bases each). The sequence was obtained from an adult woman who had mild COVID-19 (a few samples of this study predate the infection). Cell type and time point are not known. The CDR3 protein is CASSTGHISVTGELFF. The CDR3 nucleotides read TGTGCCAGCAGCACCGGACACATTAGCGTCACCGGGGAGCTGTTTTTT.